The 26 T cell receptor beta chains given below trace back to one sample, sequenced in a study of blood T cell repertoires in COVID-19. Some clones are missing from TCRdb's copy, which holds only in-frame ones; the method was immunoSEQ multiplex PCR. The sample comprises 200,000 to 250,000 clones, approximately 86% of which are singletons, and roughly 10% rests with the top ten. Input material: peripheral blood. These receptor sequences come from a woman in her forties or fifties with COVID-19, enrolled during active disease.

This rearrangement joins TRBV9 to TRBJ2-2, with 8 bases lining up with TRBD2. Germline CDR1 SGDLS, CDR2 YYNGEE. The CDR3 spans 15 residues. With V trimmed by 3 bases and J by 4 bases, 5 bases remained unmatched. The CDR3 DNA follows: TGTGCCAGCAGCGAGGTAGCGGGATTCACCGGGGAGCTGTTTTTT. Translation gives CASSEVAGFTGELFF.

The CDR3 region is CASSEFYRDRGTGELFF. As DNA, the CDR3 is TGTGCCAGCAGTGAATTTTATCGGGACAGGGGCACCGGGGAGCTGTTTTTT. The chain uses TRBV6-1 and TRBJ2-2; 10 nucleotides line up with TRBD1. Germline V lookup: CDR1 MNHNS, CDR2 SASEGT. This CDR3 has 17 residues. The J segment lost 4 bases and the V segment lost 2 bases, leaving 7 bases of the junction unmatched.

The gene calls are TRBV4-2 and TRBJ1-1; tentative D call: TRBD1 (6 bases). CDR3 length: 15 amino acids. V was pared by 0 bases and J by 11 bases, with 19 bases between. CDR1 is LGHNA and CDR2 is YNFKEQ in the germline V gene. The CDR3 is CASSQDHRVRDTAFF. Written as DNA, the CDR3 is TGTGCCAGCAGCCAAGATCACAGGGTGAGAGATACTGCTTTCTTT.

The CDR3 sequence is CASSPIPHRGTEGYTF. The CDR3 DNA is TGTGCCAGCTCACCAATTCCTCACAGGGGTACAGAGGGCTACACCTTC. The chain combines TRBV18 with TRBJ1-2; 7 nucleotides align to TRBD1. With V trimmed by 2 bases and J by 8 bases, 14 bases remained unmatched. Germline V gene sequence: CDR1 KGHSH, CDR2 LQKENI. CDR3 length: 16 amino acids.

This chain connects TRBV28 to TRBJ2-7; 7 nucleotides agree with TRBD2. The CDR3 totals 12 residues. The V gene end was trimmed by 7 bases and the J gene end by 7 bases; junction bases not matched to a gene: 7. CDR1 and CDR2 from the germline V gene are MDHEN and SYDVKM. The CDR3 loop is CASKSGGREQYF. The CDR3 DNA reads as TGTGCCAGCAAATCGGGGGGACGGGAGCAGTACTTC.

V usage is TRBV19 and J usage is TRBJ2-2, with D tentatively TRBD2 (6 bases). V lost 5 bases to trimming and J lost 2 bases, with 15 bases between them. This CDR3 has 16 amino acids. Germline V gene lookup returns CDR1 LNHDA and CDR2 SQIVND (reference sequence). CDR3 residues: CASSVRDFTNTGELFF. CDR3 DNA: TGTGCCAGTAGTGTTCGGGACTTCACCAACACCGGGGAGCTGTTTTTT.

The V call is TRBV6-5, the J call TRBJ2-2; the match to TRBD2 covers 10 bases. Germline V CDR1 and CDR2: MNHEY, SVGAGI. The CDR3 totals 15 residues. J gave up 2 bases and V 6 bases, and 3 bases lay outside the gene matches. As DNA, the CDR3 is TGTGCCAGCAGACTAGCGGGGAGTAACACCGGGGAGCTGTTTTTT. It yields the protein CASRLAGSNTGELFF.

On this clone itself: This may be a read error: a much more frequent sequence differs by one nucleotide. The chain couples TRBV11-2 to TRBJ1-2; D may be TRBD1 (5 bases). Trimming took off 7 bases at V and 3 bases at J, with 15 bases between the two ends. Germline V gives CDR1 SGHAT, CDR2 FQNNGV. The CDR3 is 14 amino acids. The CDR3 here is CASTSSGGYYGYTF. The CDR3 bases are TGTGCCAGCACCAGCTCGGGGGGGTACTATGGCTACACCTTC.

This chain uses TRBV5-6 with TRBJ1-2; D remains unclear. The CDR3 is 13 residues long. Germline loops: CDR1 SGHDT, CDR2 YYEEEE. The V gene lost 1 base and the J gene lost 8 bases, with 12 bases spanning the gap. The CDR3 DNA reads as TGTGCCAGCAGCTTGACGGCCCTGGAGGGCTACACCTTC. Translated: CASSLTALEGYTF.

The CDR3 region is CATSGTTGSQETQYF. The CDR3 coding sequence is TGTGCCACCAGCGGAACCACAGGGTCCCAAGAGACCCAGTACTTC. The chain has TRBV15 and TRBJ2-5; D perhaps matches TRBD1 (6 bases). This CDR3 region has 15 residues. The V gene lost 5 bases and the J gene lost 1 base, with 14 bases spanning the gap. CDR1 and CDR2 (germline): LNHNV, YYDKDF (reference sequence).

The CDR3 is CAWSPGTGRRLPYGYTF. The DNA for the CDR3 is TGTGCCTGGAGTCCCGGGACAGGGAGGCGGCTCCCCTATGGCTACACCTTC. The rearrangement joins TRBV30 to TRBJ1-2; 9 nucleotides match TRBD1. With 2 bases clipped from V and 4 bases from J, the junction kept 14 bases outside the gene matches. Germline V gene sequence: CDR1 GTSNPN, CDR2 SVGIG (reference sequence). CDR3 length: 17 amino acids.

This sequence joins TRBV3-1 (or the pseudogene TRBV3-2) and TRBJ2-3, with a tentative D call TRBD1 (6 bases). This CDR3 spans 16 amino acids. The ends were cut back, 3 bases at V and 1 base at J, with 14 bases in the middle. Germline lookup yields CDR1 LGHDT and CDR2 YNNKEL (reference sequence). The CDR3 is CASSQDDGQRTDTQYF. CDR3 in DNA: TGTGCCAGCAGCCAGGACGACGGACAGCGCACAGATACGCAGTATTTT.

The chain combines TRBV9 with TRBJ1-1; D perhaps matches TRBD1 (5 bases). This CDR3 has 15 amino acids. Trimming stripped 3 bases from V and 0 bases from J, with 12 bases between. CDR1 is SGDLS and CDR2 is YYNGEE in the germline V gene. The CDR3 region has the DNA TGTGCCAGCAGCGACTTATTCAGGGTGAACACTGAAGCTTTCTTT. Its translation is CASSDLFRVNTEAFF.

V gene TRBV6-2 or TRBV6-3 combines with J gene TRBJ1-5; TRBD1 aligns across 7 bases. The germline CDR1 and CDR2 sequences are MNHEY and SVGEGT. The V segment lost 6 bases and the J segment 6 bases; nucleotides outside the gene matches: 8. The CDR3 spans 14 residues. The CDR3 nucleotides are TGTGCCAGCAGCGAGGAGGGGGCGTCTCAGCCCCAGCATTTT. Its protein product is CASSEEGASQPQHF.

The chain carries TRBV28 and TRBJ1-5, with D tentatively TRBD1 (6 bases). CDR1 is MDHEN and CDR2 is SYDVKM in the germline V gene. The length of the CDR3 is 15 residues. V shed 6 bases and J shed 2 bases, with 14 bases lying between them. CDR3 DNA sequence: TGTGCCAGCAGAGCCCAGGGGAGTGGCAATCAGCCCCAGCATTTT. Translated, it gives CASRAQGSGNQPQHF.

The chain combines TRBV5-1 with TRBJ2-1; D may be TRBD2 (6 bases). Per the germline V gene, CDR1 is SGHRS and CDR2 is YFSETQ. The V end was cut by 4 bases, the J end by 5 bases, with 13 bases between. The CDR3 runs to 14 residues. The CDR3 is CASSPPGGDNEQFF. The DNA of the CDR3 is TGCGCCAGCAGCCCCCCCGGCGGGGACAATGAGCAGTTCTTC.

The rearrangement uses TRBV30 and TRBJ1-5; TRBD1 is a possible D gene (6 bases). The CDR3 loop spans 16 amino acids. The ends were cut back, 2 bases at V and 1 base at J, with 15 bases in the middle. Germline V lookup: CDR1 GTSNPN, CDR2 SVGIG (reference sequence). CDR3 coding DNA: TGTGCCTGGAGTAAGGGGCGGGGGGCAAGCAATCAGCCCCAGCATTTT. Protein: CAWSKGRGASNQPQHF. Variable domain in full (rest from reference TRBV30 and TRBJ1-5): SQTIHQWPATLVQPVGSPLSLECTVEGTSNPNLYWYRQAAGRGLQLLFYSVGIGQISSEVPQNLSASRPQDRQFILSSKKLLLSDSGFYLCAWSKGRGASNQPQHFGDGTRLSIL.

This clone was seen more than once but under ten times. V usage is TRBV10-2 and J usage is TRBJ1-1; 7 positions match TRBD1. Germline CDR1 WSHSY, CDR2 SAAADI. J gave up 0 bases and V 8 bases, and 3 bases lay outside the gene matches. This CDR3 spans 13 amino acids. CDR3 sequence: CASRDSMNTEAFF. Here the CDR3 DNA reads TGCGCCAGCCGGGACAGCATGAACACTGAAGCTTTCTTT.

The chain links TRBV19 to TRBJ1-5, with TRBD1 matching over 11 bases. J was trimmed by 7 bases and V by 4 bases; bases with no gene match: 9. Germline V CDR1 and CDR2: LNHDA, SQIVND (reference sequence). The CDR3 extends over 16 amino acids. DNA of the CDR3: TGTGCCAGTAGTACCCTCTCCGGGACAGGGGGACAGCCCCAGCATTTT. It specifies CASSTLSGTGGQPQHF.

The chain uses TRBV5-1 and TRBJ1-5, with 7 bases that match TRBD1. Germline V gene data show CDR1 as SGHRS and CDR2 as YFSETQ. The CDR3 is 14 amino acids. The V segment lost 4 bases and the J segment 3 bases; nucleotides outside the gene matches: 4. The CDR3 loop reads CASSVTGLNQPQHF. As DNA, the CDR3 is TGCGCCAGCAGCGTGACAGGGCTCAATCAGCCCCAGCATTTT.

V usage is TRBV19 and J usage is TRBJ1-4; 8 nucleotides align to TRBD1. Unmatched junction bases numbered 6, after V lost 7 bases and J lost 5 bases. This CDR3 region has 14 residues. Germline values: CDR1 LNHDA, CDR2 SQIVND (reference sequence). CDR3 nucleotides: TGTGCCAGTACGGTGGGACAGGCGAATGAAAAACTGTTTTTT. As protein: CASTVGQANEKLFF. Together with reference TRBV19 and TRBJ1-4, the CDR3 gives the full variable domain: DGGITQSPKYLFRKEGQNVTLSCEQNLNHDAMYWYRQDPGQGLRLIYYSQIVNDFQKGDIAEGYSVSREKKESFPLTVTSAQKNPTAFYLCASTVGQANEKLFFGSGTQLSVL.

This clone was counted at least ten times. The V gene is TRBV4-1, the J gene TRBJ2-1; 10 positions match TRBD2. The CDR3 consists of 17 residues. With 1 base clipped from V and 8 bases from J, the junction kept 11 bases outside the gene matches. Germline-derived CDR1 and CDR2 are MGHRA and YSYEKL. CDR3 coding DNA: TGCGCCAGCAGCCAAGTACTGGGTACTAGCGGGGTGGATGAGCAGTTCTTC. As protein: CASSQVLGTSGVDEQFF.

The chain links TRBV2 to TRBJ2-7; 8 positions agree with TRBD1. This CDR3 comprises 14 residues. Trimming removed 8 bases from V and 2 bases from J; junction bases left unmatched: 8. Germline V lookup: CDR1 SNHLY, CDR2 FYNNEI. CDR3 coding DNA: TGTGCCAGCGAAACCGGGACAGGTCCCTACGAGCAGTACTTC. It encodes CASETGTGPYEQYF.

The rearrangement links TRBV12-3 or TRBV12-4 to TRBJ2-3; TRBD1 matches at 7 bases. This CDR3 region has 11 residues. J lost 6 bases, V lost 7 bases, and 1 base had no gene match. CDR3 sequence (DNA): TGTGCCAGCATCAGGGGGGATACGCAGTATTTT. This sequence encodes CASIRGDTQYF.

CDR3 region: CASSYRQGSSYEQYF. DNA of the CDR3: TGTGCCAGCAGCTATCGACAGGGTTCGAGCTACGAGCAGTACTTC. This chain links TRBV14 with TRBJ2-7; the match to TRBD1 covers 7 bases. CDR1 and CDR2 from the germline V gene are SGHDN and FVKESK. The CDR3 extends over 15 amino acids. The ends lost 5 bases at V and 3 bases at J; junction bases unmatched: 10.

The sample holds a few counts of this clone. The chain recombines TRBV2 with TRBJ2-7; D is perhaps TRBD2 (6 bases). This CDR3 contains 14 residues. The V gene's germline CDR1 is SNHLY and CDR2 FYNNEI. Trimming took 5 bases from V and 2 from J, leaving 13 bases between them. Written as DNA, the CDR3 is TGTGCCAGCAGTCCCCGGGGGTACCCCTACGAGCAGTACGTC. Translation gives CASSPRGYPYEQYV.